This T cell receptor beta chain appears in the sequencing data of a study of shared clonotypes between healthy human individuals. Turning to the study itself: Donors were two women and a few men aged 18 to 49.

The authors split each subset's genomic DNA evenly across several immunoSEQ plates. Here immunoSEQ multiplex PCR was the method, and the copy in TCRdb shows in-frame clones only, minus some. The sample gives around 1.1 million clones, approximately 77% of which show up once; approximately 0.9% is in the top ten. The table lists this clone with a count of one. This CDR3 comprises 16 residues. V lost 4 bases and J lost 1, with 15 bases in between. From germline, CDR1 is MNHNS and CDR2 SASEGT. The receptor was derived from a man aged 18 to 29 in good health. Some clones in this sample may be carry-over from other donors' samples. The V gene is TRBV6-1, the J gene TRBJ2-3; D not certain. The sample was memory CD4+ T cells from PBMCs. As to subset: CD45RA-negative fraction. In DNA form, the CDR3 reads TGTGCCAGCAGTGTCCACCCAGTTCAAGGCACAGATACGCAGTATTTT. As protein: CASSVHPVQGTDTQYF.